The next 24 T cell receptor beta chains were all read from a single sample in a study of control samples from healthy donors and cancer patients. Libraries were prepared by immunoSEQ multiplex PCR; TCRdb keeps only in-frame clonotypes and omits some of them. The sample yields 120,000 or so clones, around 94% seen once. The sequencing input was PBMCs. All receptors derive from a man at least 80 years old with head and neck cancer.

The V call is TRBV12-3 or TRBV12-4, the J call TRBJ1-5; D is undetermined. This CDR3 has 12 residues. V lost 3 bases, J lost 8 bases, and 8 bases lay in between. The CDR3 region is CASSFLRKPQHF. The DNA for the CDR3 is TGTGCCAGCAGTTTTCTTCGAAAGCCCCAGCATTTT.

The chain uses TRBV7-8 and TRBJ2-5; TRBD1 agrees at 8 bases. V lost 5 bases and J lost 5; bases outside the gene matches: 7. In germline, CDR1 is SGHVS, CDR2 FQNEAQ. The CDR3 loop spans 14 amino acids. The CDR3 is CASSRNQGAETQYF. The CDR3 nucleotides read TGTGCCAGCAGCCGAAATCAGGGGGCTGAGACCCAGTACTTC.

J is TRBJ2-3 and V is TRBV18; tentative D call: TRBD1 (6 bases). Between the trimmed V and J ends, which lost 3 bases and 4 bases, there was a span of 11 bases. The CDR3 runs to 14 residues. Germline V lookup: CDR1 KGHSH, CDR2 LQKENI. CDR3 region: CASSPLQGPDTQYF. The CDR3 DNA reads TGTGCCAGCTCACCCCTACAGGGACCAGATACGCAGTATTTT.

This clone appeared once. V usage is TRBV7-8 and J usage is TRBJ2-5; 13 bases fit TRBD2. Unmatched junction bases numbered 7, after V lost 1 base and J lost 5 bases. Germline V lookup: CDR1 SGHVS, CDR2 FQNEAQ. CDR3 length: 17 residues. CDR3 bases: TGTGCCAGCAGCTTAGAACTAGCGGGAGGGCCACGTGAGACCCAGTACTTC. This codes for CASSLELAGGPRETQYF.

The table lists this clone with a count of one. This chain links TRBV5-4 with TRBJ2-5; 7 bases align to TRBD2. From germline, CDR1 is SGHNT and CDR2 YYREEE (reference sequence). This CDR3 contains 17 residues. J was trimmed by 1 base and V by 4 bases; bases with no gene match: 13. The DNA for the CDR3 is TGTGCCAGCAGCCGTTCGAGAGGTAGCGGGCCCCAAGAGACCCAGTACTTC. It yields the protein CASSRSRGSGPQETQYF.

This clone was seen only once. The V call is TRBV5-1, the J call TRBJ1-1, with a weak D call TRBD1 (5 bases). This CDR3 comprises 16 residues. Germline CDR1 SGHRS, CDR2 YFSETQ. Trimming took off 4 bases at V and 0 bases at J, with 16 bases between the two ends. Here the CDR3 reads CASSRGRGTMNTEAFF. The CDR3 nucleotides read TGCGCCAGCAGCCGGGGCAGAGGTACGATGAACACTGAAGCTTTCTTT.

The chain has TRBV4-2 and TRBJ2-3; TRBD2 matches 7 bases. The CDR3 runs to 14 residues. Germline lookup yields CDR1 LGHNA and CDR2 YNFKEQ. Trimming cost V 7 bases and J 1 base; bases outside gene matches: 5. The CDR3 spells CASTRTSGTDTQYF. CDR3 DNA sequence: TGTGCCAGCACCAGGACTAGTGGCACAGATACGCAGTATTTT.

This chain links TRBV18 with TRBJ2-2; 9 bases agree with TRBD1. Germline-derived CDR1 and CDR2 are KGHSH and LQKENI. V shed 4 bases, J shed 5 bases, and the junction held 5 bases outside the gene matches. The CDR3 extends over 15 amino acids. CDR3 in DNA: TGTGCCAGCTCACAGACGACAGGGGGAACCGGGGAGCTGTTTTTT. Protein product: CASSQTTGGTGELFF.

The chain couples TRBV19 to TRBJ2-1; 11 bases line up with TRBD2. The germline V gene encodes CDR1 LNHDA and CDR2 SQIVND (reference sequence). This CDR3 is built from 17 residues. V shed 0 bases and J 10 bases; nucleotides not matched to a gene: 11. Written as DNA, the CDR3 is TGTGCCAGTAGTATAGAGGGTAGCGGGAGGGTGAGACGGGAGCAGTTCTTC. This codes for CASSIEGSGRVRREQFF.

V gene TRBV2 combines with J gene TRBJ2-7; TRBD2 matches 13 bases. With V trimmed by 7 bases and J by 6 bases, 6 bases remained unmatched. From germline, CDR1 is SNHLY and CDR2 FYNNEI. CDR3 length: 14 amino acids. For the CDR3, the DNA is TGTGCCAGCAATGGACTAGCGGGAGTTTTCGAGCAGTACTTC. Amino acid sequence: CASNGLAGVFEQYF.

The table lists this clone with a count of one. The rearrangement uses TRBV5-1 and TRBJ2-7; tentative D call: TRBD1 (6 bases). CDR3 length equals 15 residues. Germline V gene data show CDR1 as SGHRS and CDR2 as YFSETQ. With 4 bases removed from V and 1 base from J, the gap between germline ends came to 15 bases. The CDR3 nucleotides read TGCGCCAGCAGCCTGGGGACAAAACCTTCCTACGAGCAGTACTTC. Its protein is CASSLGTKPSYEQYF.

This chain connects TRBV30 to TRBJ2-3; the D gene is possibly TRBD1 (5 bases). V was cut by 3 bases and J by 3 bases, with 22 bases left in between. Germline lookup yields CDR1 GTSNPN and CDR2 SVGIG (reference sequence). This CDR3 contains 17 residues. The CDR3 reads CAWRALGRVGRTDTQYF. The CDR3 DNA reads as TGTGCCTGGAGAGCCCTGGGCAGGGTAGGAAGGACAGATACGCAGTATTTT.

The sample holds a few counts of this clone. This chain joins TRBV11-2 and TRBJ1-1; D gene unclear. This CDR3 has 15 amino acids. V was trimmed by 4 bases and J by 1 base, leaving 13 bases between them. Germline CDR1 is SGHAT and CDR2 is FQNNGV. CDR3 loop: CASSSQTKWNTEAFF. In nucleotides, the CDR3 is TGTGCCAGCAGCTCGCAAACCAAGTGGAACACTGAAGCTTTCTTT.

V usage is TRBV12-5 and J usage is TRBJ1-1; 10 bases match TRBD1. Unmatched junction bases numbered 9, after V lost 6 bases and J lost 5 bases. The CDR3 spans 15 residues. CDR1 and CDR2 (germline): LGHNT, FRNRAP. CDR3 loop: CASGPLDRGLTEAFF. CDR3 DNA sequence: TGTGCTAGTGGCCCTCTTGACAGGGGGCTAACTGAAGCTTTCTTT.

This sequence joins TRBV28 and TRBJ2-7, with D possibly matching TRBD1 (8 bases). Germline CDR1 and CDR2: MDHEN and SYDVKM. Deletions cut 8 bases from V and 5 bases from J, with 16 bases between. The CDR3 length is 13 residues. The CDR3 spells CASDTGGGDEQYF. CDR3 in DNA: TGTGCCAGCGATACAGGGGGGGGAGACGAGCAGTACTTC.

The rearrangement links TRBV28 to TRBJ2-7, with D perhaps TRBD2 (7 bases). There are 15 residues in the CDR3. Germline CDR1 is MDHEN and CDR2 is SYDVKM. V lost 6 bases and J 5 bases, leaving 20 bases between the germline ends. The CDR3 sequence is CASSDWGGVRDEQYF. Written as DNA, the CDR3 is TGTGCCAGCAGCGACTGGGGGGGCGTGAGGGACGAGCAGTACTTC. The whole variable domain, remainder taken from reference TRBV28 and TRBJ2-7, is DVKVTQSSRYLVKRTGEKVFLECVQDMDHENMFWYRQDPGLGLRLIYFSYDVKMKEKGDIPEGYSVSREKKERFSLILESASTNQTSMYLCASSDWGGVRDEQYFGPGTRLTVT.

The chain links TRBV7-9 to TRBJ2-5; TRBD2 agrees at 9 bases. V was pared by 3 bases and J by 5 bases, with 10 bases of the junction left unmatched. The CDR3 has 16 amino acids. Germline CDR1 SEHNR, CDR2 FQNEAQ (reference sequence). CDR3 in amino acids: CASSLGVAGDWETQYF. The CDR3 coding sequence is TGTGCCAGCAGCTTGGGAGTAGCGGGAGACTGGGAGACCCAGTACTTC. Filled out from reference TRBV7-9 and TRBJ2-5, the complete variable domain reads DTGVSQNPRHKITKRGQNVTFRCDPISEHNRLYWYRQTLGQGPEFLTYFQNEAQLEKSRLLSDRFSAERPKGSFSTLEIQRTEQGDSAMYLCASSLGVAGDWETQYFGPGTRLLVL.

J is TRBJ2-7 and V is TRBV4-1; D is possibly TRBD1 or TRBD2 (5 bases each). CDR3 size: 17 residues. The germline gives CDR1 MGHRA, CDR2 YSYEKL. V was cut by 3 bases and J by 0 bases, with 18 bases left in between. The CDR3 DNA reads TGCGCCAGCAGCCATTCCCGGGACGCCAGTGACTCCTACGAGCAGTACTTC. It translates to CASSHSRDASDSYEQYF.

This chain uses TRBV7-9 with TRBJ2-1; 8 positions agree with TRBD1. This CDR3 spans 15 amino acids. Germline CDR1 is SEHNR and CDR2 is FQNEAQ (reference sequence). After removal of 4 bases from V and 7 bases from J, the junction contained 9 bases not matched to a gene. The CDR3 loop is CASSSVQGALNEQFF. DNA for the CDR3: TGTGCCAGCAGCTCCGTCCAGGGGGCGTTGAATGAGCAGTTCTTC.

Here the CDR3 reads CASSRQATNEKLFF. The CDR3 DNA reads TGTGCCAGCAGTCGACAGGCGACTAATGAAAAACTGTTTTTT. The chain has TRBV25-1 and TRBJ1-4, with D possibly TRBD1 on 6 matching bases. Trimming shortened V by 5 bases and J by 2 bases, and 9 bases separated the two germline ends. The germline V gene has CDR1 MGHDK and CDR2 SYGVNS. This CDR3 spans 14 amino acids.

The chain joins TRBV2 to TRBJ1-4; weak D call: TRBD1 (5 bases). CDR1 and CDR2 (germline): SNHLY, FYNNEI. The germline V and J ends were trimmed by 3 bases and 7 bases, with 15 bases remaining between them. This CDR3 is built from 15 residues. The CDR3 coding sequence is TGTGCCAGCAGTGACAAAGGGGAAAGTGTTGAAAAACTGTTTTTT. As protein: CASSDKGESVEKLFF.

This sequence joins TRBV25-1 and TRBJ1-4; no definite D call. V lost 8 bases, J lost 4 bases, and 8 bases lay in between. The CDR3 runs 12 residues. Germline V gene sequence: CDR1 MGHDK, CDR2 SYGVNS. The CDR3 coding sequence is TGTGCCAGCCGTCGGGGTAATGAAAAACTGTTTTTT. This codes for CASRRGNEKLFF. Supplemented by reference TRBV25-1 and TRBJ1-4, the full variable domain reads EADIYQTPRYLVIGTGKKITLECSQTMGHDKMYWYQQDPGMELHLIHYSYGVNSTEKGDLSSESTVSRIRTEHFPLTLESARPSHTSQYLCASRRGNEKLFFGSGTQLSVL.

The J gene is TRBJ1-2, the V gene TRBV4-2; D ambiguous. Trimming pared 0 bases from V and 4 bases from J, leaving 9 bases between. Per the germline V gene, CDR1 is LGHNA and CDR2 is YNFKEQ. This CDR3 has 14 amino acids. CDR3 nucleotide sequence: TGTGCCAGCAGCCAAGATCTGGGCAGCTATGGCTACACCTTC. Translation: CASSQDLGSYGYTF.

This clone has more than one count but fewer than ten. The gene calls are TRBV5-1 and TRBJ1-5; D is possibly TRBD1 (5 bases). The CDR3 runs 15 residues. The germline V gene has CDR1 SGHRS and CDR2 YFSETQ. V was pared by 2 bases and J by 5 bases, with 14 bases between. CDR3: CASSFSGGVDQPQHF. The CDR3 nucleotides are TGCGCCAGCAGCTTCAGCGGGGGTGTCGATCAGCCCCAGCATTTT.